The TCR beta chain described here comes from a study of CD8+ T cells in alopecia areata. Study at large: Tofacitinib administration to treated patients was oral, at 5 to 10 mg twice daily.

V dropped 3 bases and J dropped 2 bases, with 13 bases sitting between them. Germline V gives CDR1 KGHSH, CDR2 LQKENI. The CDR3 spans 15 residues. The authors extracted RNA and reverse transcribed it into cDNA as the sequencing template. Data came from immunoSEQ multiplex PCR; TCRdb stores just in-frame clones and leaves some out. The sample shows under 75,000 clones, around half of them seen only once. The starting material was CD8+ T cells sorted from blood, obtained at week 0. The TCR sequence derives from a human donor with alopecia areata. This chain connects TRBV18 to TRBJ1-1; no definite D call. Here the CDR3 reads CASSPPLSPNTEAFF. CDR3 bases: TGTGCCAGCTCACCTCCCCTCTCGCCAAACACTGAAGCTTTCTTT.